This entry lists 5 T cell receptor beta chains sequenced from one sample in a study of blood T cell repertoires in COVID-19. Profiling relied on immunoSEQ multiplex PCR, and the TCRdb table lists in-frame clones only, not all of them. The sample includes roughly 100,000 clones, about 87% of them seen just once. The sequencing sample was made of peripheral blood. The source of these receptors is a human donor in a cohort sampled during active COVID-19.

CDR3 sequence reads: CATSEWTGTSYNEQFF. Written as DNA, the CDR3 is TGTGCCACCAGTGAGTGGACAGGGACCTCCTACAATGAGCAGTTCTTC. The V gene is TRBV24-1, the J gene TRBJ2-1, with 8 bases aligning to TRBD1. This CDR3 is built from 16 residues. Germline CDR1 KGHDR, CDR2 SFDVKD. V trimming: 4 bases; J trimming: 0 bases; junction bases outside the gene matches: 4.

The J gene is TRBJ2-3, the V gene TRBV5-1; D is uncertain. Between the trimmed V and J ends, which lost 0 bases and 5 bases, there was a span of 7 bases. The CDR3 consists of 13 residues. Germline loops: CDR1 SGHRS, CDR2 YFSETQ. CDR3 amino acids: CASSLVSGDTQYF. DNA for the CDR3: TGCGCCAGCAGCTTGGTATCAGGAGATACGCAGTATTTT. The whole variable domain, filled in from reference TRBV5-1 and TRBJ2-3, reads KAGVTQTPRYLIKTRGQQVTLSCSPISGHRSVSWYQQTPGQGLQFLFEYFSETQRNKGNFPGRFSGRQFSNSRSEMNVSTLELGDSALYLCASSLVSGDTQYFGPGTRLTVL.

As for this clone: Other DNA sequences of this sample code for an identical CDR3. The rearrangement links TRBV7-2 to TRBJ1-5; D is uncertain. V lost 2 bases, J lost 1 base, and 9 bases lay in between. The CDR3 loop spans 15 amino acids. Germline CDR1 SGHTA, CDR2 FQGNSA. In DNA form, the CDR3 reads TGTGCCAGCAGCTTATCCGGAGCCAGCAATCAGCCCCAGCATTTT. Translation: CASSLSGASNQPQHF.

This clone was detected a few times. The CDR3 loop is CASNQGGYYGYTF. In DNA, the CDR3 is TGTGCCAGCAACCAGGGGGGATACTATGGCTACACCTTC. The chain couples TRBV6-6 to TRBJ1-2; TRBD1 agrees at 7 bases. The V segment lost 7 bases and the J segment 3 bases; nucleotides outside the gene matches: 5. Looked up from germline, CDR1 is MNHNY and CDR2 is SVGAGI (reference sequence). The CDR3 spans 13 residues.

The chain employs TRBV28 and TRBJ1-2, with TRBD1 matching over 11 bases. This CDR3 contains 15 residues. The trim removed 5 bases at V and 6 bases at J, leaving 8 bases unmatched. CDR1 is MDHEN, CDR2 SYDVKM, per germline. This CDR3 is CASSAWDRGWDGYTF. The CDR3 nucleotides read TGTGCCAGCAGTGCTTGGGACAGGGGGTGGGATGGCTACACCTTC.